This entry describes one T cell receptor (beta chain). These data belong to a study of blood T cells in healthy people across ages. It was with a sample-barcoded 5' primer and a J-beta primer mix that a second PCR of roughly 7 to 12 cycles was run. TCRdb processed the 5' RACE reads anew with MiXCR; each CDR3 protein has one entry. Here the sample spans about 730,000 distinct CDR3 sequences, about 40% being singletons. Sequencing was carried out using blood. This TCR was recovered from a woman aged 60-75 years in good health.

The CDR3 DNA reads TGCAGTGCTAGTAGCGCTTATGGTTCCGGGGAGCTGTTTTTT. The encoded protein is CSASSAYGSGELFF. This chain links TRBV20-1 with TRBJ2-2; perhaps TRBD2 as D (5 bases). CDR3 size: 14 residues. The V and J ends lost 3 bases and 6 bases respectively, with 14 bases between them. Looked up from germline, CDR1 is DFQATT and CDR2 is SNEGSKA (reference sequence).